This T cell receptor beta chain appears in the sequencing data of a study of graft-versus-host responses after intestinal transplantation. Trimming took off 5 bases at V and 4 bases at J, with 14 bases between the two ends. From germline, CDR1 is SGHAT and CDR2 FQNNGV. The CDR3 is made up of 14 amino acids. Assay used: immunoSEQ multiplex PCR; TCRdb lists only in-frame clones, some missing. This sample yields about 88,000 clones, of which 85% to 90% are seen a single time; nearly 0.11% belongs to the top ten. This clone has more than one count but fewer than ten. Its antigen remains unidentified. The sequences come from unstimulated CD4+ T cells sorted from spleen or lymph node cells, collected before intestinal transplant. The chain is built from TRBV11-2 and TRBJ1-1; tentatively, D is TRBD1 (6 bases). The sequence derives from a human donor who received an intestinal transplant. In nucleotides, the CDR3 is TGTGCCAGCAGCCTAAACCAGGGGAGCACTGAAGCTTTCTTT. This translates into CASSLNQGSTEAFF.